A selection of T cell receptor beta chains follows, all from one sample in a study of blood T cell repertoires in COVID-19. Assay used: immunoSEQ multiplex PCR; TCRdb lists only in-frame clones, some missing. The sample lists about 310,000 clones; 87% were seen once. Material for sequencing was PBMCs or T cells enriched from blood (not recorded which). The receptors here all came from a woman under 30 who had recovered from COVID-19. CDR3s leave out the opening cysteine and the closing phenylalanine or tryptophan. Fields, in order: D gene, V gene, J gene, CDR3 protein. A D gene is named only where the DNA matches it firmly.

TRBD1	TRBV6-5	TRBJ2-7	ASSYSDRGEQY
-	TRBV18	TRBJ2-3	ATGRVDTQY
TRBD1	TRBV5-1	TRBJ2-1	ASSFPRDRTYNEQF
-	TRBV19	TRBJ1-5	ASSIGPGQPYQPQH
-	TRBV16	TRBJ2-3	ASKGGTDTQY
-	TRBV5-5	TRBJ1-5	ASSLTASNQPQH
TRBD1	TRBV6-5	TRBJ1-2	ASSRGTGDGYT
TRBD1	TRBV18	TRBJ2-1	ASSVQGLYNEQF
-	TRBV24-1	TRBJ2-5	ATSDFSETQY
TRBD2	TRBV6-2/TRBV6-3	TRBJ2-1	ASSLRRERFNEQF
-	TRBV4-3	TRBJ2-5	ASSQGGLGEFETQY
-	TRBV25-1	TRBJ1-2	ASSESGAYNYGYT
-	TRBV3-1/TRBV3-2	TRBJ1-5	ASSQVRGDQPQH
TRBD1	TRBV6-6	TRBJ2-5	ASSSGTGPETQY
-	TRBV4-3	TRBJ1-5	ASSQDRQGNQPQH
-	TRBV7-2	TRBJ2-7	ASSWSSFYEQY
-	TRBV24-1	TRBJ2-5	ATSDFRDGRGETQY
-	TRBV4-2	TRBJ1-4	ASSQGTVNEKLF
TRBD2	TRBV7-9	TRBJ2-7	ASTPSGSSYEQY
-	TRBV19	TRBJ1-4	ASSITGAKEKLF
-	TRBV4-3	TRBJ1-6	ASSQAENYNSPLH
TRBD2	TRBV9	TRBJ2-1	ASSRRLAGQYNEQF
TRBD1	TRBV11-3	TRBJ2-1	ASSRRQGFDNEQF
-	TRBV20-1	TRBJ1-6	SASTGSSSYNSPLH
-	TRBV10-3	TRBJ2-7	AISESMVQTYEQY
-	TRBV7-2	TRBJ1-1	ASSPRVAGNTEAF
TRBD1	TRBV19	TRBJ1-1	ASSIQGDLTEAF
TRBD2	TRBV5-1	TRBJ2-1	ASSLVSSGSNEQF
TRBD1	TRBV10-3	TRBJ1-1	AISEQGALVTEAF
-	TRBV5-4	TRBJ2-5	ASSLEVLPYLQVETQY
-	TRBV19	TRBJ1-3	ASSILVSQTGNTIY
TRBD1	TRBV3-1/TRBV3-2	TRBJ2-2	ASSPTNRGFQGAGELF
TRBD1	TRBV6-5	TRBJ1-1	ASSYSGQGVNTEAF
TRBD1	TRBV24-1	TRBJ2-7	ATSDPAGTEGYEQY
TRBD2	TRBV4-2	TRBJ2-7	ASSLTKGLSYEQY
-	TRBV12-3/TRBV12-4	TRBJ2-3	ASRYTGTDTQY
TRBD1	TRBV5-5	TRBJ1-2	ASSLYPTGFYGYT
-	TRBV18	TRBJ1-1	ASSPTPGSDTEAF
TRBD2	TRBV27	TRBJ2-1	ASSFPGGGNEQF
TRBD1	TRBV10-3	TRBJ1-5	AISEDRARQPQH
TRBD2	TRBV7-2	TRBJ2-1	ASSLARTSGGGNEQF
TRBD1	TRBV4-3	TRBJ1-4	ASSRRVGTEKFEKLF
TRBD1	TRBV3-1/TRBV3-2	TRBJ1-6	ASSQDRQGDSPLH
TRBD2	TRBV5-6	TRBJ2-3	ASSFFSGGFGDTQY
TRBD2	TRBV7-9	TRBJ2-5	ASSLNLVTSYETQY